The source of this TCR beta chain is a study of T cell repertoires in cytomegalovirus infection. This clonotype has ten or more counts. TCRdb reprocessed the reads with MiXCR, giving one entry per CDR3 protein. The table shows over 250,000 distinct CDR3 sequences, with about 26% occurring only once. The clonotype comes from a human donor in good health (CMV status not recorded). Some clones in this sample may be carry-over from other donors' samples. The sequenced sample was PBMCs.

The CDR3 spells CATSREGIGDNTIYF. The CDR3 DNA follows: TGTGCCACCAGCAGAGAAGGGATCGGAGATAACACCATATATTTT. This chain uses TRBV15 with TRBJ1-3; the D is unclear. Trimming took 0 bases from V and 7 from J, leaving 13 bases between them. The CDR3 has 15 amino acids. Germline V CDR1 and CDR2: LNHNV, YYDKDF (reference sequence).